The 14 T cell receptor beta chains below come from one sample, sequenced in a study of blood T cell repertoires in COVID-19. Some clones are missing from TCRdb's copy, which holds only in-frame ones; the method was immunoSEQ multiplex PCR. The sample yields approximately 280,000 clones, around 86% seen once. Sequenced material: peripheral blood. The receptor source for this set is a woman in her 30s who had recovered from COVID-19.

As for this clone: The same CDR3 arises from other DNA sequences in this sample as well. This chain uses TRBV7-2 with TRBJ1-2, with D possibly being TRBD1 (5 bases). V was pared by 1 base and J by 7 bases, with 13 bases between. Germline V gene data show CDR1 as SGHTA and CDR2 as FQGNSA. This CDR3 region has 14 residues. CDR3 loop: CASSLGWGVGGYTF. For the CDR3, the DNA is TGTGCCAGCAGCTTAGGTTGGGGGGTGGGTGGCTACACCTTC.

This clone was seen only a few times. The genes are TRBV30 and TRBJ2-2, with TRBD2 matching over 7 bases. There are 16 residues in the CDR3. The germline CDR1 and CDR2 sequences are GTSNPN and SVGIG (reference sequence). The V and J ends lost 3 bases and 4 bases, in that order; junction bases with no gene match: 11. The CDR3 region is CAWRLAPGLVTGELFF. CDR3 DNA sequence: TGTGCCTGGAGACTAGCGCCCGGGCTGGTCACCGGGGAGCTGTTTTTT.

J is TRBJ2-1 and V is TRBV19, with 8 bases lining up with TRBD2. J was trimmed by 4 bases and V by 9 bases; bases with no gene match: 11. Germline-derived CDR1 and CDR2 are LNHDA and SQIVND (reference sequence). The CDR3 length is 15 residues. The CDR3 DNA sequence: TGTGCCAGCCGCGGGCGTAGCGGGGTGTACAATGAGCAGTTCTTC. This encodes CASRGRSGVYNEQFF.

This chain uses TRBV3-1 (or the pseudogene TRBV3-2) with TRBJ2-3; 8 positions agree with TRBD2. This CDR3 contains 15 residues. Germline CDR1 and CDR2: LGHDT and YNNKEL (reference sequence). Trimming took 5 bases from V and 2 from J; bases not matched to a gene: 6. CDR3 in amino acids: CASSVTSGPTDTQYF. CDR3 sequence (DNA): TGTGCCAGCAGCGTAACTAGCGGACCCACAGATACGCAGTATTTT.

The rearrangement uses TRBV19 and TRBJ1-4; 10 bases agree with TRBD1. This CDR3 has 15 residues. The J segment lost 8 bases and the V segment lost 3 bases, leaving 6 bases of the junction unmatched. The germline CDR1 and CDR2 sequences are LNHDA and SQIVND (reference sequence). As DNA, the CDR3 is TGTGCCAGTAGTATCCGGACAGGGGGTAACGAAAAACTGTTTTTT. This gives the protein CASSIRTGGNEKLFF.

V and J are TRBV28 and TRBJ2-5; TRBD1 aligns across 7 bases. From germline, CDR1 is MDHEN and CDR2 SYDVKM. Unmatched junction bases numbered 6, after V lost 9 bases and J lost 2 bases. The CDR3 has 13 amino acids. CDR3 nucleotides: TGTGCCAGTCAGACAGGGAATCAAGAGACCCAGTACTTC. Translated, it gives CASQTGNQETQYF.

The chain links TRBV28 to TRBJ1-2, with TRBD1 matching over 12 bases. The junction had 8 bases not matched to a gene; V was cut back by 5 bases and J by 7 bases. The germline gives CDR1 MDHEN, CDR2 SYDVKM. CDR3 length: 15 amino acids. The CDR3 sequence is CASSPRDRGLSGYTF. CDR3 in DNA: TGTGCCAGCAGTCCCAGGGACAGGGGGCTAAGTGGCTACACCTTC.

Note on this clone: One base away lies a much larger clone, so this may be a sequencing read error. J is TRBJ1-2 and V is TRBV2; D is uncertain. V lost 5 bases, J lost 0 bases, and 7 bases lay in between. The CDR3 runs 13 residues. Germline loops: CDR1 SNHLY, CDR2 FYNNEI. CDR3 protein: CASSYRSNYGYTF. CDR3 DNA sequence: TGTGCCAGCAGTTACAGATCTAACTATGGCTACACCTTC.

The rearrangement uses TRBV28 and TRBJ2-7, with no clear D. CDR1 and CDR2 from the germline V gene are MDHEN and SYDVKM. The length of the CDR3 is 13 residues. V lost 5 bases to trimming and J lost 7 bases, with 15 bases between them. Here the CDR3 DNA reads TGTGCCAGCAGTCCCCTGGTCCCTCGGGAGCAGTACTTC. It is translated as CASSPLVPREQYF.

The rearrangement joins TRBV12-3 or TRBV12-4 to TRBJ2-7; TRBD2 might be the D (5 bases). Trimming removed 6 bases from V and 4 bases from J, with 13 bases in between. CDR3 length: 13 amino acids. CDR3 loop: CASSPASGYEQYF. The CDR3 coding sequence is TGTGCCAGCAGCCCGGCTTCGGGGTACGAGCAGTACTTC.

The J gene is TRBJ2-5, the V gene TRBV12-2; TRBD2, the table's D call, was not compared with the DNA. TRBV12-2 is listed as a pseudogene. CDR3 length equals 14 residues. CDR3 amino acids: CASRHGREKETQYF. The CDR3 DNA sequence: TGTGCAAGTCGACACGGGAGGGAGAAAGAGACCCAGTACTTC.

This rearrangement joins TRBV28 to TRBJ2-5, with a tentative D call TRBD1 (5 bases). Germline-derived CDR1 and CDR2 are MDHEN and SYDVKM. The germline V and J ends were trimmed by 6 bases and 1 base, with 12 bases remaining between them. The CDR3 extends over 14 amino acids. The chain's CDR3 is CASRRDSIQETQYF. The CDR3 DNA follows: TGTGCCAGCAGGAGAGACAGTATCCAAGAGACCCAGTACTTC.

The chain couples TRBV19 to TRBJ2-7, with a possible D match to TRBD2 (5 bases). The germline CDR1 and CDR2 sequences are LNHDA and SQIVND (reference sequence). V gave up 5 bases and J gave up 0 bases, with 11 bases separating them. This CDR3 has 14 amino acids. The CDR3 sequence is CASSPTGSSYEQYF. Here the CDR3 DNA reads TGTGCCAGTAGTCCGACGGGGAGCTCCTACGAGCAGTACTTC.

This clone was seen just once. The rearrangement uses TRBV24-1 and TRBJ1-4; D not certain. V dropped 9 bases and J dropped 5 bases, with 15 bases sitting between them. The CDR3 consists of 14 residues. The germline CDR1 and CDR2 sequences are KGHDR and SFDVKD. CDR3 region: CATQAGSGNEKLFF. The CDR3 DNA reads as TGTGCCACCCAAGCGGGTTCGGGCAATGAAAAACTGTTTTTT.